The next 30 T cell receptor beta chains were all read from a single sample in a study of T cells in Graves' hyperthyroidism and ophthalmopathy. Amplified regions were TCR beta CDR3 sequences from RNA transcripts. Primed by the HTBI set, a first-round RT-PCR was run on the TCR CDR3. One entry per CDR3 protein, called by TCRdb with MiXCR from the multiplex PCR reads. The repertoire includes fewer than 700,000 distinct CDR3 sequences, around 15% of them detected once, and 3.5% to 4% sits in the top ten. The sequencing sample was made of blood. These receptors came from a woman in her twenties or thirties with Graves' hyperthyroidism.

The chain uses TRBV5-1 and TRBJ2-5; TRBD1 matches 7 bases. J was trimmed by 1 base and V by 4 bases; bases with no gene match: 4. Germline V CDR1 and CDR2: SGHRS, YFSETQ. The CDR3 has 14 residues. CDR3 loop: CASSIRQGQETQYF. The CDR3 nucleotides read TGCGCCAGCAGCATAAGACAGGGCCAAGAGACCCAGTACTTC.

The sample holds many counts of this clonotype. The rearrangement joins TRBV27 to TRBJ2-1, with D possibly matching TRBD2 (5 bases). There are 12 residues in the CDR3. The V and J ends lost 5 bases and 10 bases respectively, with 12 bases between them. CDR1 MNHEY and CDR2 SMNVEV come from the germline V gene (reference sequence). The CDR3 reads CASSTRFGEQFF. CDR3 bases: TGTGCCAGCAGTACTAGGTTCGGGGAGCAGTTCTTC.

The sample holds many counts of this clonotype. Written as DNA, the CDR3 is TGTGCCAGCAGTTTAGGAGGGAATGAAGCTTTCTTT. Its protein is CASSLGGNEAFF. The genes are TRBV12-3 or TRBV12-4 and TRBJ1-1; D not resolved. The CDR3 runs to 12 residues. V lost 1 base to trimming and J lost 7 bases, with 7 bases between them.

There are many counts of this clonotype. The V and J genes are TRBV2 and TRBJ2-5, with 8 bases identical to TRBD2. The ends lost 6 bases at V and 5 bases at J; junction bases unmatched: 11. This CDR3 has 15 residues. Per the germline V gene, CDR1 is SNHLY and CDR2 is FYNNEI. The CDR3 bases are TGTGCCAGCAGGGAGCCCCCAGCGGGAGACGAGACCCAGTACTTC. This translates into CASREPPAGDETQYF.

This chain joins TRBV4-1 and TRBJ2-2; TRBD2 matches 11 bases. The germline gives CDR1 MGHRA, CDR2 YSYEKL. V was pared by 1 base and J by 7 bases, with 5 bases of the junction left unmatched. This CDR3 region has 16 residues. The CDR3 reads CASSQATSGKGGELFF. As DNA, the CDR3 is TGCGCCAGCAGCCAAGCGACTAGCGGGAAAGGCGGGGAGCTGTTTTTT.

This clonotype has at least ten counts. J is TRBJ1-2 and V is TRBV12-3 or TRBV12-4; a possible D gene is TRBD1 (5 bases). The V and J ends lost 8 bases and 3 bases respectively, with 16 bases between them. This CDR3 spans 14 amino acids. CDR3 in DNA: TGTGCCAGCCGTACCTATGGGGGTCACTATGGCTACACCTTC. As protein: CASRTYGGHYGYTF.

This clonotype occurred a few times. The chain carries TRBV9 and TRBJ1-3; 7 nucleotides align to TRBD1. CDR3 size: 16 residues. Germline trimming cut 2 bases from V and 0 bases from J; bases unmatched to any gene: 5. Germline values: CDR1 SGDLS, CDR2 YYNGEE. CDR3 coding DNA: TGTGCCAGCAGCGTCGGGACAGACATCTCTGGAAACACCATATATTTT. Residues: CASSVGTDISGNTIYF.

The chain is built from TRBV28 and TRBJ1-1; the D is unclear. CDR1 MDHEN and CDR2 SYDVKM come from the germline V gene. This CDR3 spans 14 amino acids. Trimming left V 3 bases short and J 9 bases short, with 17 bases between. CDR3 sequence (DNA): TGTGCCAGCAGTTTGGATCCCGGCGGCGGAAAAGCTTTCTTT. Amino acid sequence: CASSLDPGGGKAFF.

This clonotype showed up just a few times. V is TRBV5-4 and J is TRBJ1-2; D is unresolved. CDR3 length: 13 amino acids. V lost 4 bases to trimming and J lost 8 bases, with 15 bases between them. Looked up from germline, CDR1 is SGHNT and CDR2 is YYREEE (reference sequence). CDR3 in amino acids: CASSPRPAGGYTF. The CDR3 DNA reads TGTGCCAGCAGCCCAAGGCCCGCGGGAGGCTACACCTTC. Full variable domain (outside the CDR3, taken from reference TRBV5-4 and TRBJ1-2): ETGVTQSPTHLIKTRGQQVTLRCSSQSGHNTVSWYQQALGQGPQFIFQYYREEENGRGNFPPRFSGLQFPNYSSELNVNALELDDSALYLCASSPRPAGGYTFGSGTRLTVV.

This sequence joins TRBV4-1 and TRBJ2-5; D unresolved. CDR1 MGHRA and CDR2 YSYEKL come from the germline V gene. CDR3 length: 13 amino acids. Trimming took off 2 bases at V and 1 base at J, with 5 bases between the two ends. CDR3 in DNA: TGCGCCAGCAGCCAACGAATCCAAGAGACCCAGTACTTC. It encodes CASSQRIQETQYF.

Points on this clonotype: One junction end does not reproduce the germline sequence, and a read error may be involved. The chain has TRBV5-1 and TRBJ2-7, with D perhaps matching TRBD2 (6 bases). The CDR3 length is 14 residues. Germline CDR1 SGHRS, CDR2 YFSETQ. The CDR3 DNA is TGTGCCAGCAGCTTCGGGGGACCCAGAGACGAGCAGTACTTC. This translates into CASSFGGPRDEQYF.

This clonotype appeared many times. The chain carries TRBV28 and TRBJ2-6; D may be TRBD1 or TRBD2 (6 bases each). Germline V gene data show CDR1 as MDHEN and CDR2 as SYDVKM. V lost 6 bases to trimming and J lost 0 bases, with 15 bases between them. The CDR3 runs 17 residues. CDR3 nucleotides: TGTGCCAGCAGAGAGAGGGGGGTTGGCTCTGGGGCCAACGTCCTGACTTTC. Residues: CASRERGVGSGANVLTF.

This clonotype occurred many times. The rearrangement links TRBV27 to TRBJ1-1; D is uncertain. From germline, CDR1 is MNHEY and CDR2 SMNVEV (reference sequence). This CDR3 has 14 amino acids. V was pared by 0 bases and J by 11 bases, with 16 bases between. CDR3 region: CASSLSIKGRGAFF. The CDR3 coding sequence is TGTGCCAGCAGTTTATCGATCAAGGGTCGTGGGGCTTTCTTT.

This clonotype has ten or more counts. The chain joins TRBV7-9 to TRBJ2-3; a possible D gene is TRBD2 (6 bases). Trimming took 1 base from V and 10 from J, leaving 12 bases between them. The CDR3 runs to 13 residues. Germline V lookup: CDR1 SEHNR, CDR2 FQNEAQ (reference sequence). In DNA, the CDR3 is TGTGCCAGCAGCTTAGAATCGGGGGATGCGCAGTATTTT. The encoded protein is CASSLESGDAQYF. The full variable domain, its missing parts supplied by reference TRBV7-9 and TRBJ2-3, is DTGVSQNPRHKITKRGQNVTFRCDPISEHNRLYWYRQTLGQGPEFLTYFQNEAQLEKSRLLSDRFSAERPKGSFSTLEIQRTEQGDSAMYLCASSLESGDAQYFGPGTRLTVL.

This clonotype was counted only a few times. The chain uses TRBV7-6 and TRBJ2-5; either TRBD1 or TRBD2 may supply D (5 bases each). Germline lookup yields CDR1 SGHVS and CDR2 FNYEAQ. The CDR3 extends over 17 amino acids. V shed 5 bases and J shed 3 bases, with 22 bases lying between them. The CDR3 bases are TGTGCCAGCAGCCCTCGTCATTGGGGACCGAATAAAGAGACCCAGTACTTC. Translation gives CASSPRHWGPNKETQYF.

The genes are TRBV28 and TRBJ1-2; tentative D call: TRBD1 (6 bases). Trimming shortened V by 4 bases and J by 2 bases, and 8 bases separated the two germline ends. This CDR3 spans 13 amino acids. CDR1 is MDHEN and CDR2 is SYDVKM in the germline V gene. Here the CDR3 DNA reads TGTGCCAGCAGTTGGACAGTAAACTATGGCTACACCTTC. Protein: CASSWTVNYGYTF.

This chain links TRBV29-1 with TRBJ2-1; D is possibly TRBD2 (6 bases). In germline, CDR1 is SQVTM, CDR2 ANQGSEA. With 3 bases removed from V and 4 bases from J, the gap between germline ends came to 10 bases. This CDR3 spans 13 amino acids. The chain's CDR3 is CSVDRGTYNEQFF. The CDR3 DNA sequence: TGCAGCGTTGATCGGGGGACTTACAATGAGCAGTTCTTC.

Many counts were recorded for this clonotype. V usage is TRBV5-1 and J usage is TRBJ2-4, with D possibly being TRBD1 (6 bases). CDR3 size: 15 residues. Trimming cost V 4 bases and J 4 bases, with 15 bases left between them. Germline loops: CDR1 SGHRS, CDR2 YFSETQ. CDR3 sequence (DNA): TGCGCCAGCAGCCTATCTACAGGGATAAAAAACATTCAGTACTTC. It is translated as CASSLSTGIKNIQYF. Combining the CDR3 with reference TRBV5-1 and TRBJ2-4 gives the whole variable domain KAGVTQTPRYLIKTRGQQVTLSCSPISGHRSVSWYQQTPGQGLQFLFEYFSETQRNKGNFPGRFSGRQFSNSRSEMNVSTLELGDSALYLCASSLSTGIKNIQYFGAGTRLSVL.

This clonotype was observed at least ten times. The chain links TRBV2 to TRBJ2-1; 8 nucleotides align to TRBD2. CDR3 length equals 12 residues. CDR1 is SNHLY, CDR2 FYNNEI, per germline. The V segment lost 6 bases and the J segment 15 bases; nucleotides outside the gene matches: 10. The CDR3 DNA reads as TGTGCCAGCAGCGGGTATAGCGGGGCCCCGTTCTTC. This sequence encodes CASSGYSGAPFF.

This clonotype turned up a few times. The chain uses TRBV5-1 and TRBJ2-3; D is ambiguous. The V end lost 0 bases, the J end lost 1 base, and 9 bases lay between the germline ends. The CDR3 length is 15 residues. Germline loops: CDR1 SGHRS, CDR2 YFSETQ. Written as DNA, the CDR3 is TGCGCCAGCAGCTTGGCGGGCCCCGGCACAGATACGCAGTATTTT. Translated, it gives CASSLAGPGTDTQYF.

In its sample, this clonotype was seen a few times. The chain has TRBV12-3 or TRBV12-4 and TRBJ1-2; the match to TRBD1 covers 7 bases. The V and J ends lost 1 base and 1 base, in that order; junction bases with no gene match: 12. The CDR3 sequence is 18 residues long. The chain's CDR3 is CASSLVMTRDSFNYGYTF. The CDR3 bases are TGTGCCAGCAGTTTAGTTATGACCCGGGACAGTTTTAACTATGGCTACACCTTC.

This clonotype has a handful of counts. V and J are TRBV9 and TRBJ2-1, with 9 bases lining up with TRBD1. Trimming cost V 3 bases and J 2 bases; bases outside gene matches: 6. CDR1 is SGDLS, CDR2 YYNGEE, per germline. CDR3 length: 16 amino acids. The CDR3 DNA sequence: TGTGCCAGCAGCGCAAGGGACAGGGTTCCCTACAATGAGCAGTTCTTC. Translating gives CASSARDRVPYNEQFF.

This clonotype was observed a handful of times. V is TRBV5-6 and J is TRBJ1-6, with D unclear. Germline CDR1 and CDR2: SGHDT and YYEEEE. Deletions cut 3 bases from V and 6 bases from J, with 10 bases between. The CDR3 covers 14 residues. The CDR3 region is CASSSGRTNSPLHF. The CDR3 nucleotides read TGTGCCAGCAGCTCCGGACGGACTAATTCACCCCTCCACTTT. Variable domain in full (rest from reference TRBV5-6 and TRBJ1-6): DAGVTQSPTHLIKTRGQQVTLRCSPKSGHDTVSWYQQALGQGPQFIFQYYEEEERQRGNFPDRFSGHQFPNYSSELNVNALLLGDSALYLCASSSGRTNSPLHFGNGTRLTVT.

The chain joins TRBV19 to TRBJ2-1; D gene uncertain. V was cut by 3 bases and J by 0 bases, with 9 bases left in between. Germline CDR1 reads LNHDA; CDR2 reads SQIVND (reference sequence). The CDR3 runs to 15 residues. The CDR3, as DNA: TGTGCCAGTAGTATGGGGTGGAGCTCCTACAATGAGCAGTTCTTC. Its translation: CASSMGWSSYNEQFF.

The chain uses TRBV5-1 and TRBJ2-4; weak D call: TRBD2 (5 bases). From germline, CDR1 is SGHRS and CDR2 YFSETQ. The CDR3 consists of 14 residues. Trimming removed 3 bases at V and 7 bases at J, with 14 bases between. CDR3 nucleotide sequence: TGCGCCAGCAGCTCCTCAGCGGTTGGGAACATTCAGTACTTC. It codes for CASSSSAVGNIQYF.

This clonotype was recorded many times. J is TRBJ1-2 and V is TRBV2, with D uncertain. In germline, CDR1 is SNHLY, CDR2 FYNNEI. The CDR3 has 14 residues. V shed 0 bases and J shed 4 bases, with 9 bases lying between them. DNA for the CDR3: TGTGCCAGCAGTGAAGCGCTGAGGTCCTATGGCTACACCTTC. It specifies CASSEALRSYGYTF.

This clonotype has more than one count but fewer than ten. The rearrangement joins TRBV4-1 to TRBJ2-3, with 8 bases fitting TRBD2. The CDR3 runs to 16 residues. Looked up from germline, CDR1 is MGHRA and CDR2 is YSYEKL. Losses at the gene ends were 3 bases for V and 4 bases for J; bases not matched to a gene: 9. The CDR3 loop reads CASSQPSGGIADTQYF. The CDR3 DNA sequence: TGCGCCAGCAGCCAGCCAAGCGGGGGAATCGCAGATACGCAGTATTTT.

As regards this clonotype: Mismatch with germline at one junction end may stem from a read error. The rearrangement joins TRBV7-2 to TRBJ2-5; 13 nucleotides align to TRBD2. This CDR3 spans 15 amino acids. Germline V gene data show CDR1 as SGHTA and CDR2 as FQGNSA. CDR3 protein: CASSLGTSGEETQYF. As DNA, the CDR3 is TGCGCCAGCAGCCTCGGGACTAGCGGGGAAGAGACCCAGTACTTC.

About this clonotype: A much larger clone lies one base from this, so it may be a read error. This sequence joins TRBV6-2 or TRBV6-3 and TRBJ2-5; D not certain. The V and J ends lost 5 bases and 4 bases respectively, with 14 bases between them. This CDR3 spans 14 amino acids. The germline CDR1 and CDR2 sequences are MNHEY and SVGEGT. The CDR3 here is CASSPTSRRETQYF. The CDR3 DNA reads TGTGCCAGCAGTCCGACCTCGAGACGAGAGACCCAGTACTTC.

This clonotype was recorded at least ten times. The CDR3: CASSEGTSGRGGNEQFF. The CDR3 DNA follows: TGTGCCAGCAGTGAAGGGACTAGCGGGAGGGGAGGGAATGAGCAGTTCTTC. This chain links TRBV2 with TRBJ2-1, with TRBD2 identical over 15 bases. CDR1 SNHLY and CDR2 FYNNEI come from the germline V gene. Trimming cost V 1 base and J 7 bases; bases outside gene matches: 5. CDR3 length: 17 amino acids.